A single sample is the source of the 12 T cell receptor beta chains below, sequenced in a study of CD8 T cells in ankylosing spondylitis. TCRdb called the 5' RACE reads again in MiXCR, with one record for every CDR3 protein. The sample has around 210,000 distinct CDR3 sequences, roughly 8% seen once. The sequenced material came from blood, either unsorted or a sorted T cell fraction (not recorded which). The receptors come from a female donor with ankylosing spondylitis or in good health (not recorded which).

This clonotype came up many times. This chain uses TRBV4-2 with TRBJ2-1; D is unresolved. Per germline, CDR1 LGHNA and CDR2 YNFKEQ. V was trimmed by 4 bases and J by 3 bases, leaving 10 bases between them. The CDR3 length is 14 residues. CDR3 nucleotide sequence: TGTGCCAGCAGCCGTCCCGACGGCTACAATGAGCAGTTCTTC. This encodes CASSRPDGYNEQFF.

This clonotype has a count of ten or more. The chain joins TRBV10-3 to TRBJ2-7; D call uncertain. There are 13 residues in the CDR3. V lost 3 bases, J lost 6 bases, and 12 bases lay in between. The germline CDR1 and CDR2 sequences are ENHRY and SYGVKD. This chain's CDR3 is CAISEGGAPEQYF. The CDR3, as DNA: TGTGCCATCAGTGAAGGCGGAGCGCCCGAGCAGTACTTC.

This clonotype was detected ten times or more. CDR3 protein: CASSPDAGGYNEQFF. DNA for the CDR3: TGTGCCAGCAGCCCCGATGCGGGCGGATACAATGAGCAGTTCTTC. This chain links TRBV9 with TRBJ2-1; a weak D match, TRBD2 (5 bases). Trimming removed 4 bases at V and 4 bases at J, with 15 bases between. The CDR3 sequence is 15 residues long. Germline CDR1 reads SGDLS; CDR2 reads YYNGEE.

In this sample, this clonotype turned up many times. The V and J genes are TRBV20-1 and TRBJ2-1, with no clear D. CDR1 DFQATT and CDR2 SNEGSKA come from the germline V gene (reference sequence). This CDR3 contains 16 residues. Trimming shortened V by 7 bases and J by 0 bases, and 19 bases separated the two germline ends. The CDR3 region has the DNA TGCAGTGTTAGTAGAGTGCGGAAGGGCTCCTACAATGAGCAGTTCTTC. Translation gives CSVSRVRKGSYNEQFF.

The sample holds many counts of this clonotype. The CDR3 bases are TGTGCCAGCAGCCGACAGGGAGGTAATTCACCCCTCCACTTT. Translation: CASSRQGGNSPLHF. The chain has TRBV3-1 and TRBJ1-6; 7 positions agree with TRBD1. V was pared by 4 bases and J by 6 bases, with 3 bases of the junction left unmatched. Looked up from germline, CDR1 is LGHDT and CDR2 is YNNKEL (reference sequence). This CDR3 contains 14 residues.

This clonotype was found many times. The chain is built from TRBV30 and TRBJ2-7, with 7 bases fitting TRBD1. The CDR3 spans 12 residues. CDR1 is GTSNPN and CDR2 is SVGIG in the germline V gene (reference sequence). V gave up 2 bases and J gave up 6 bases; unmatched junction bases: 4. Here the CDR3 reads CAWSRQGPEQYF. CDR3 DNA: TGTGCCTGGAGTAGACAGGGACCCGAGCAGTACTTC.

This clonotype was observed many times. V gene TRBV15 combines with J gene TRBJ2-2, with D perhaps TRBD2 (6 bases). Germline V gives CDR1 LNHNV, CDR2 YYDKDF (reference sequence). The CDR3 loop spans 14 amino acids. V was clipped by 8 bases and J by 5 bases, with 15 bases between them. This CDR3 reads CATREPVRTGELFF. DNA for the CDR3: TGTGCCACCCGGGAGCCCGTGCGAACCGGGGAGCTGTTTTTT.

This rearrangement joins TRBV2 to TRBJ2-1; TRBD2 matches at 7 bases. Germline V gives CDR1 SNHLY, CDR2 FYNNEI. V lost 8 bases to trimming and J lost 3 bases; unmatched junction nucleotides: 7. This CDR3 is built from 14 residues. CDR3 region: CASGLADLYNEQFF. The CDR3 region has the DNA TGTGCCAGCGGCCTAGCGGACCTCTACAATGAGCAGTTCTTC.

The sample holds many counts of this clonotype. CDR3 amino acids: CASSPLAGVNTGELFF. The CDR3 DNA follows: TGCGCCAGCAGCCCACTAGCGGGAGTCAACACCGGGGAGCTGTTTTTT. The V call is TRBV5-1, the J call TRBJ2-2, with 11 bases aligning to TRBD2. Germline V lookup: CDR1 SGHRS, CDR2 YFSETQ. V shed 4 bases and J 2 bases; nucleotides not matched to a gene: 4. CDR3 length: 16 residues.

In its sample, this clonotype was seen a few times. The chain links TRBV10-2 to TRBJ2-1; 11 bases match TRBD2. CDR1 is WSHSY, CDR2 SAAADI, per germline. The CDR3 spans 19 residues. Losses at the gene ends were 6 bases for V and 6 bases for J; bases not matched to a gene: 19. The CDR3 spells CASRERLAGSINLLNEQFF. CDR3 sequence (DNA): TGCGCCAGCAGAGAAAGACTAGCGGGAAGTATCAATTTACTCAATGAGCAGTTCTTC.

This clonotype was picked up many times. The chain has TRBV5-1 and TRBJ2-7; the match to TRBD1 covers 10 bases. The V gene end was trimmed by 3 bases and the J gene end by 4 bases; junction bases not matched to a gene: 10. The CDR3 totals 16 residues. Germline V gene sequence: CDR1 SGHRS, CDR2 YFSETQ. CDR3 nucleotide sequence: TGCGCCAGCAGCTCCTTAGGGACAGGGGTTAAATACGAGCAGTACTTC. This gives the protein CASSSLGTGVKYEQYF.

V and J are TRBV7-9 and TRBJ1-2; the D is unclear. CDR3 size: 14 residues. Germline CDR1 SEHNR, CDR2 FQNEAQ (reference sequence). The V and J ends lost 1 base and 2 bases respectively, with 8 bases between them. CDR3 amino acids: CASSLEIQNYGYTF. CDR3 DNA: TGTGCCAGCAGCTTAGAGATTCAGAACTATGGCTACACCTTC.